This T cell receptor (beta chain) was recorded in a study of cytomegalovirus exposure and HLA in healthy donors. This CDR3 is built from 15 residues. Trimming took 6 bases from V and 4 from J; bases not matched to a gene: 8. Looked up from germline, CDR1 is MNHEY and CDR2 is SVGAGI. This clone was detected once. This sample includes further DNA sequences coding for the same CDR3. PCR employed 60 Vbeta and 13 Jbeta primers. This table comes from immunoSEQ multiplex PCR, and its TCRdb copy is limited to in-frame clones, with some not included. Altogether about 120,000 clones are present, 77% being singletons, with the ten largest covering roughly 9.8%.

This clonotype originated in a man aged 40-49 years in good health and CMV-seropositive. The sample taken for sequencing was PBMCs. The chain combines TRBV6-5 with TRBJ2-3; TRBD1 aligns across 9 bases. The CDR3: CASSLRQGGSDTQYF. CDR3 DNA sequence: TGTGCCAGCAGCCTCCGACAGGGGGGCTCAGATACGCAGTATTTT.